These 14 T cell receptor beta chains originate from one sample sequenced in a study of T cells expressing NK-cell markers. TCRdb reworked the 5' RACE reads into one entry per CDR3 protein, no DNA. This repertoire includes some 450,000 distinct CDR3 sequences. The sequenced sample consisted of blood T cells: a sorted CD56 or NKG2C T cell subset, CD4+ or CD8+ T cells, or bulk PBMC T cells (not recorded which). The receptor source for this set is a woman between 18 and 70 years old in good health.

The chain carries TRBV5-4 and TRBJ2-3; TCRdb's D call of TRBD2 is untestable without DNA. CDR1 and CDR2 from the germline V gene are SGHNT and YYREEE (reference sequence). The CDR3 sequence is 15 residues long. The CDR3 protein is CASSLGAGLTDTQYF.

This sequence joins TRBV15 and TRBJ1-3. This CDR3 is built from 13 residues. Germline CDR1 and CDR2: LNHNV and YYDKDF (reference sequence). This CDR3 is CATSRVSGNTIYF.

The chain has TRBV3-1 and TRBJ1-2; TCRdb's D call, TRBD1, is unchecked because there is no DNA. The CDR3 extends over 17 amino acids. Per the germline V gene, CDR1 is LGHDT and CDR2 is YNNKEL (reference sequence). Here the CDR3 reads CASSPPGRYLPSYGYTF.

The V and J genes are TRBV15 and TRBJ1-2. Germline V gene data show CDR1 as LNHNV and CDR2 as YYDKDF (reference sequence). This CDR3 region has 13 residues. CDR3 region: CATSPDVAYGYTF.

The chain carries TRBV6-5 and TRBJ2-3; TCRdb returns TRBD1, unconfirmable since there is no DNA. Germline V CDR1 and CDR2: MNHEY, SVGAGI. This CDR3 is 15 amino acids long. The CDR3 sequence: CASSSEAGSTDTQYF.

J is TRBJ1-1 and V is TRBV6-5. The germline gives CDR1 MNHEY, CDR2 SVGAGI. This CDR3 contains 14 residues. This chain's CDR3 is CASSYAQKNTEAFF.

The chain has TRBV7-8 and TRBJ2-7; with no DNA, the TCRdb D assignment of TRBD1 cannot be verified. The CDR3 has 15 residues. Germline V gene lookup returns CDR1 SGHVS and CDR2 FQNEAQ. The chain's CDR3 is CASSLYPGHSYEQYF.

The chain uses TRBV30 and TRBJ2-7; the TCRdb call, TRBD1, lacks DNA for checking. Germline-derived CDR1 and CDR2 are GTSNPN and SVGIG (reference sequence). The CDR3 is made up of 13 amino acids. The CDR3 loop reads CAWSLAPTYEQYF.

This chain links TRBV12-3 or TRBV12-4 with TRBJ2-7; TCRdb's D call, TRBD2, is unchecked because there is no DNA. CDR3 length: 13 residues. This CDR3 reads CASSRIGESEQYF.

The chain uses TRBV15 and TRBJ1-1. This CDR3 has 14 residues. CDR1 is LNHNV and CDR2 is YYDKDF in the germline V gene (reference sequence). CDR3 amino acids: CATSRAGGLGEAFF. The full variable domain, completed using reference TRBV15 and TRBJ1-1, is DAMVIQNPRYQVTQFGKPVTLSCSQTLNHNVMYWYQQKSSQAPKLLFHYYDKDFNNEADTPDNFQSRRPNTSFCFLDIRSPGLGDTAMYLCATSRAGGLGEAFFGQGTRLTVV.

V and J are TRBV7-6 and TRBJ1-3. Germline V lookup: CDR1 SGHVS, CDR2 FNYEAQ. The CDR3 has 15 residues. CDR3 sequence: CASSLSQGQGNTIYF. The variable domain in full, with the rest retrieved from reference TRBV7-6 and TRBJ1-3, is GAGVSQSPRYKVTKRGQDVALRCDPISGHVSLYWYRQALGQGPEFLTYFNYEAQQDKSGLPNDRFSAERPEGSISTLTIQRTEQRDSAMYRCASSLSQGQGNTIYFGEGSWLTVV.

This chain uses TRBV6-5 with TRBJ2-1; TCRdb names TRBD1, which stays unverified in the absence of DNA. The germline gives CDR1 MNHEY, CDR2 SVGAGI. The CDR3 runs to 16 residues. The CDR3 protein is CASSYRRPERSQEQFF.

This rearrangement joins TRBV12-3 or TRBV12-4 to TRBJ2-2; checking the TCRdb D call of TRBD2 is not possible without DNA. CDR3 length equals 17 residues. The CDR3 spells CASSSLRGTSGTGELFF.

The rearrangement uses TRBV7-2 and TRBJ2-4; absent DNA, TCRdb's TRBD1 call cannot be checked. Germline values: CDR1 SGHTA, CDR2 FQGNSA. The CDR3 is made up of 14 amino acids. CDR3 residues: CASSLGTAFRIQYF.